This is a list of T cell receptor beta chains from one sample in a study of beta chain features in type 1 diabetes. Produced via immunoSEQ multiplex PCR; TCRdb's table is partial and in-frame only. The sample holds about 16,000 clones; 60% to 75% are singletons and the top ten take 0.79%. The specimen was stem cell memory CD4+ T cells from blood. The origin of the receptors is a young man with type 1 diabetes. The CDR3 runs from the conserved cysteine through the conserved F or W. A D gene is named only where the DNA matches it firmly. The size field is filled for only some rows; it gives once, few, many or a size class.

J,D,V,size,CDR3,DNA
TRBJ2-3,-,TRBV25-1,-,CASGGRDAPTDTQYF,TGTGCCAGCGGGGGCCGGGACGCGCCCACAGATACGCAGTATTTT
TRBJ1-3,-,TRBV7-9,-,CASSHGNTIYF,TGTGCCAGCAGTCATGGAAACACCATATATTTT
TRBJ2-3,TRBD2,TRBV4-2,-,CASSQTGGHTDTQYF,TGTGCCAGCAGCCAAACGGGGGGGCACACAGATACGCAGTATTTT
TRBJ1-5,-,TRBV2,few,CASSAAWGDQPQHF,TGTGCCAGCAGTGCAGCCTGGGGCGATCAGCCCCAGCATTTT
TRBJ2-5,-,TRBV2,-,CASTETSRQTQYF,TGTGCCAGCACTGAAACTAGCCGCCAGACCCAGTACTTC
TRBJ1-1,-,TRBV7-9,-,CASSSQGNTEAFF,TGTGCCAGCAGCTCCCAGGGCAACACTGAAGCTTTCTTT
TRBJ1-1,TRBD1,TRBV5-4,few,CASSLIGTGVNTEAFF,TGTGCCAGCAGCTTGATAGGGACAGGGGTGAACACTGAAGCTTTCTTT
TRBJ2-7,TRBD1,TRBV7-2,-,CASSQDRGPSYEQYF,TGTGCCAGCAGTCAAGACAGGGGTCCCTCCTACGAGCAGTACTTC
TRBJ2-7,-,TRBV5-1,-,CASGGEGQLPYEQYF,TGCGCCAGCGGGGGCGAGGGGCAACTACCCTACGAGCAGTACTTC
TRBJ2-2,-,TRBV19,-,CASRTLTWPGELFF,TGTGCCAGTAGGACATTAACATGGCCCGGGGAGCTGTTTTTT
TRBJ2-7,-,TRBV4-3,once,CASSQDWTAEQYF,TGCGCCAGCAGCCAAGATTGGACAGCCGAGCAGTACTTC
TRBJ1-4,-,TRBV7-9,-,CASSLEMGALFF,TGTGCCAGCAGCTTAGAGATGGGGGCACTGTTTTTT
TRBJ1-4,TRBD1,TRBV4-2,-,CASSPGGTGSEKLFF,TGTGCCAGCAGCCCGGGAGGGACAGGGAGTGAAAAACTGTTTTTT
TRBJ2-3,-,TRBV10-3,-,CAISRNTGRTSDTQYF,TGTGCCATCAGCCGTAATACGGGGAGAACGTCAGATACGCAGTATTTT
TRBJ2-5,-,TRBV9,-,CASSVELRPETQYF,TGTGCCAGCAGCGTAGAGCTGCGTCCAGAGACCCAGTACTTC
TRBJ2-2,-,TRBV6-6,-,CASSGQANTGELFF,TGTGCCAGCAGCGGACAAGCGAACACCGGGGAGCTGTTTTTT
TRBJ1-1,-,TRBV2,-,CASRPTGSNTEAFF,TGTGCCAGCAGGCCGACAGGCTCGAACACTGAAGCTTTCTTT
TRBJ2-2,-,TRBV2,-,CASSAPKNTGELFF,TGTGCCAGCAGTGCCCCAAAGAACACCGGGGAGCTGTTTTTT
TRBJ1-4,-,TRBV4-1,few,CASSKGGAFEKLFF,TGCGCCAGCAGTAAAGGCGGGGCCTTTGAAAAACTGTTTTTT
TRBJ2-7,TRBD2,TRBV4-1,-,CASSAAGGPSYEQYF,TGCGCCAGCAGCGCCGCGGGGGGTCCCTCCTACGAGCAGTACTTC
TRBJ2-1,-,TRBV4-1,few,CASSHWGRGNEQFF,TGCGCCAGCAGCCACTGGGGAAGGGGAAATGAGCAGTTCTTC
TRBJ1-5,-,TRBV28,-,CASSLYGAGQRNQPQHF,TGTGCCAGCAGTTTATATGGGGCAGGCCAGCGCAATCAGCCCCAGCATTTT
TRBJ1-4,TRBD1,TRBV2,-,CASRKQGASDEKLFF,TGTGCCAGCAGAAAACAGGGGGCTTCGGATGAAAAACTGTTTTTT
TRBJ1-1,-,TRBV11-3,-,CASSRWGPGAFF,TGTGCCAGCAGCCGGTGGGGGCCGGGAGCTTTCTTT
TRBJ1-5,-,TRBV19,-,CASTGQGWDQPQHF,TGTGCCAGTACTGGGCAGGGTTGGGATCAGCCCCAGCATTTT
TRBJ2-3,TRBD2,TRBV4-1,-,CASSPERLAGGGVDTQYF,TGCGCCAGCAGCCCAGAGCGACTAGCGGGGGGCGGGGTAGATACGCAGTATTTT
TRBJ2-3,-,TRBV28,few,CASRGAAGGTDTQYF,TGTGCCAGCAGGGGGGCCGCGGGGGGCACAGATACGCAGTATTTT
TRBJ1-4,-,TRBV2,-,CASSRRPGTTNEKLFF,TGTGCCAGCAGTAGAAGACCCGGGACAACTAATGAAAAACTGTTTTTT
TRBJ2-5,TRBD2,TRBV7-2,-,CASSLRGARVETQYF,TGTGCCAGCTCCCTGCGGGGGGCGCGTGTAGAGACCCAGTACTTC
TRBJ2-7,TRBD1,TRBV29-1,-,CSVEDLGQGVEQYF,TGCAGCGTTGAAGATCTAGGGCAGGGGGTCGAGCAGTACTTC
TRBJ2-5,-,TRBV6-1,-,CASSEGKVVGETQYF,TGTGCCAGCAGTGAAGGAAAAGTCGTCGGAGAGACCCAGTACTTC
TRBJ2-3,-,TRBV19,-,CASRSQIYTDTQYF,TGTGCCAGTAGATCCCAGATATACACAGATACGCAGTATTTT
TRBJ2-7,TRBD2,TRBV7-2,few,CASSFPTSGGYEQYF,TGTGCCAGCAGTTTCCCGACTAGCGGGGGCTACGAGCAGTACTTC
TRBJ2-7,-,TRBV7-3,-,CASSLIGGNIYEQYF,TGTGCCAGCAGCTTAATTGGCGGGAACATCTACGAGCAGTACTTC
TRBJ2-2,-,TRBV7-2,-,CASSLGLSNTGELFF,TGTGCCAGCAGCTTAGGGCTGTCGAACACCGGGGAGCTGTTTTTT
TRBJ1-1,-,TRBV7-9,-,CASSRREGDTEAFF,TGTGCCAGCAGCCGCAGGGAGGGGGACACTGAAGCTTTCTTT
TRBJ2-2,TRBD1,TRBV4-1,-,CASSRGQGSGYTGELFF,TGCGCCAGCAGCCGCGGACAGGGGAGCGGTTACACCGGGGAGCTGTTTTTT
TRBJ2-6,-,TRBV5-1,-,CASSDSSGANVLTF,TGCGCCAGCAGCGACAGCTCTGGGGCCAACGTCCTGACTTTC
TRBJ1-5,-,TRBV2,-,CASTARFQGNNQPQHF,TGTGCCAGCACCGCCCGCTTTCAGGGAAACAATCAGCCCCAGCATTTT
TRBJ1-1,-,TRBV30,-,CAWQVNTEAFF,TGTGCCTGGCAGGTGAACACTGAAGCTTTCTTT
TRBJ2-3,-,TRBV18,-,CASSPTSDIDTQYF,TGTGCCAGCTCACCCACTAGTGATATAGATACGCAGTATTTT
TRBJ2-7,-,TRBV5-4,-,CASSLTGAQYF,TGTGCCAGCAGCTTGACGGGAGCGCAGTACTTC
TRBJ2-1,TRBD2,TRBV5-4,-,CASSFFASGNNEQFF,TGTGCCAGCAGCTTTTTTGCTAGCGGGAACAATGAGCAGTTCTTC
TRBJ2-3,-,TRBV11-2,-,CASSFAGGETDTQYF,TGTGCCAGCAGCTTCGCCGGCGGAGAAACAGATACGCAGTATTTT
TRBJ2-5,TRBD2,TRBV7-3,-,CASGLGGGLGETQYF,TGTGCCAGCGGGCTCGGGGGGGGCCTCGGGGAGACCCAGTACTTC
TRBJ1-5,-,TRBV28,-,CASRVGSYNQPQHF,TGTGCCAGCAGGGTGGGGAGCTACAATCAGCCCCAGCATTTT
TRBJ1-1,-,TRBV6-5,once,CASRTERGTEAFF,TGTGCCAGCAGAACCGAACGGGGCACTGAAGCTTTCTTT
TRBJ2-1,-,TRBV14,-,CASSQQNNEQFF,TGTGCCAGCAGCCAACAGAACAATGAGCAGTTCTTC
TRBJ2-2,TRBD1,TRBV10-3,-,CAISPRGQKVGGTGELFF,TGTGCCATCAGTCCGAGGGGACAGAAAGTAGGGGGCACCGGGGAGCTGTTTTTT
TRBJ1-2,-,TRBV23-1,-,CASSLKSGTPSYTF,TGCGCCAGCAGTCTCAAATCCGGGACACCGAGCTACACCTTC
TRBJ1-6,-,TRBV5-1,-,CASRGEGTYNSPLHF,TGCGCCAGCAGAGGGGAAGGGACCTATAATTCACCCCTCCACTTT
TRBJ2-2,TRBD1,TRBV7-2,few,CASRRPGQGGTGELFF,TGTGCCAGCAGACGACCCGGACAGGGCGGCACCGGGGAGCTGTTTTTT
TRBJ2-5,-,TRBV7-9,-,CASSQGTVETQYF,TGTGCCAGCAGCCAGGGGACGGTGGAGACCCAGTACTTC
TRBJ2-3,-,TRBV7-2,-,CASSLVPGGSTDTQYF,TGTGCCAGCAGCTTAGTCCCCGGGGGTAGCACAGATACGCAGTATTTT
TRBJ2-3,-,TRBV4-3,few,CASSQELSTDTQYF,TGCGCCAGCAGCCAAGAACTAAGCACAGATACGCAGTATTTT
TRBJ2-4,-,TRBV6-1,few,CASTRQAAGNIQYF,TGTGCCAGCACCAGACAGGCCGCTGGGAACATTCAGTACTTC
TRBJ2-2,-,TRBV7-2,-,CASSFLYFVGSNTGELFF,TGTGCCAGCAGCTTTTTATATTTCGTGGGGAGCAACACCGGGGAGCTGTTTTTT